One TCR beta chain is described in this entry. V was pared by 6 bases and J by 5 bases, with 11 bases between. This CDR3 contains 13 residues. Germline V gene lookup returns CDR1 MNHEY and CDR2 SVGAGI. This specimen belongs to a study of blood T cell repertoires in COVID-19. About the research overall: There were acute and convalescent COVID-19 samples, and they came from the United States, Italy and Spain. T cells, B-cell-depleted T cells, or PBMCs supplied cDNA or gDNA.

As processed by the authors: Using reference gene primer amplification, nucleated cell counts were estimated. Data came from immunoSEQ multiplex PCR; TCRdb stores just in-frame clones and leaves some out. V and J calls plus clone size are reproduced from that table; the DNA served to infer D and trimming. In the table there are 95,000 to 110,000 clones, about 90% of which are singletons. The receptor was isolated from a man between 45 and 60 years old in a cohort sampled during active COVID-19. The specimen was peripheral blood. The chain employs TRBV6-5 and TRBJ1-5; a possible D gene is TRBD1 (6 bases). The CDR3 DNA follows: TGTGCCAGCAGCCCGGACAGCCATCAGCCCCAGCATTTT. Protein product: CASSPDSHQPQHF.